This T cell receptor beta chain was found in a study of cytomegalovirus exposure and HLA in healthy donors. Donors consisted of healthy bone marrow donors. Whereas donors were nominally healthy upon sampling, unrecorded immune exposures were probable. V was shortened by 3 bases and J by 8 bases, with 19 bases between the two germline ends. Germline CDR1 and CDR2: MGHRA and YSYEKL. The CDR3 is 16 residues long. Study observations and caveats: Earlier findings revealed that most TCR beta V segments proved productive either about 87% or about 30% of the time.

The PCR contained 60 Vbeta and 13 Jbeta primers. Profiling relied on immunoSEQ multiplex PCR, and the TCRdb table lists in-frame clones only, not all of them. The sample yields 160,000 or so clones, about 85% seen once. As concerns this clone: The target antigen is unknown.

Specimen: PBMCs. V is TRBV4-1 and J is TRBJ1-4; tentatively, D is TRBD1 (5 bases). The clonotype comes from a woman younger than 30 in good health and CMV-seronegative. The CDR3 coding sequence is TGCGCCAGCAGCCACCGCCTGGACGGGACTGGAGAAAAACTGTTTTTT. Translating gives CASSHRLDGTGEKLFF.